The entry below gives a single TCR beta chain sequence along with its context. The antigen is not known. The method was immunoSEQ multiplex PCR; TCRdb's version includes in-frame clones alone and lacks a portion of them. The profile shows fewer than 150,000 clones, approximately 90% of them singletons. This specimen comes from a study of T cell responses to AZD1222 COVID-19 vaccine. Study observations and caveats: Clonal diversity was possibly underestimated, and the donors were mostly white British, with more females.

This CDR3 has 13 amino acids. The germline gives CDR1 MNHEY, CDR2 SMNVEV (reference sequence). V shed 2 bases and J shed 8 bases, with 7 bases lying between them. The receptor was isolated from an adult who received the AZD1222 COVID-19 vaccine. The specimen was peripheral blood, collected 28 days after the second AZD1222 dose. The V and J genes are TRBV27 and TRBJ1-6; D remains ambiguous. CDR3 DNA: TGTGCCAGCAGTTTAAGAGACCATTCACCCCTCCACTTT. It translates to CASSLRDHSPLHF.